This T cell receptor beta chain was sequenced for a study of blood T cell repertoires in COVID-19. Regarding this clone: Sequence at one end of the junction differs from germline and may be a read error.

The data were produced by immunoSEQ multiplex PCR, yet TCRdb's version contains in-frame clones alone and is incomplete. The table includes 180,000 or so clones, roughly 80% detected once. Looked up from germline, CDR1 is DFQATT and CDR2 is SNEGSKA (reference sequence). This CDR3 has 13 residues. The TCR was taken from a man in his 60s who had been exposed to COVID-19. This chain links TRBV20-1 with TRBJ2-7; possibly TRBD2 for D (6 bases). Sequencing was done on a sample of PBMCs or T cells enriched from blood (not recorded which). CDR3 sequence: CSASGGTTYKQYF. The CDR3 DNA is TGCAGTGCTAGTGGCGGGACCACCTACAAGCAGTACTTC.